A selection of T cell receptor beta chains follows, all from one sample in a study of T cells in Graves' hyperthyroidism and ophthalmopathy. TCRdb ran MiXCR on the multiplex PCR reads and lists one entry per CDR3 protein. The sample comprises under 300,000 distinct CDR3 sequences, 25% of which are singletons, and about 25% rests with the top ten. Sequenced: blood. Receptors were obtained from a man in his forties with Graves' hyperthyroidism that later progressed to Graves' ophthalmopathy. Each CDR3 is given with its conserved first and last residue.

len: 13; j_gene: TRBJ1-3; v_gene: TRBV6-1; CDR3aa: CASRGTGVNTIYF
len: 15; j_gene: TRBJ1-2; v_gene: TRBV6-5; CDR3aa: CASSFDIDSLDGYTF
len: 13; j_gene: TRBJ1-2; v_gene: TRBV6-5; CDR3aa: CASSRRQGFGYTF
len: 17; j_gene: TRBJ1-5; v_gene: TRBV6-2/TRBV6-3; CDR3aa: CASTNLRTGASNQPQHF
len: 16; j_gene: TRBJ1-5; v_gene: TRBV27; CDR3aa: CASSSGNRDSNQPQHF
len: 12; j_gene: TRBJ1-5; v_gene: TRBV6-5; CDR3aa: CAIRRSNQPQHF
len: 13; j_gene: TRBJ1-3; v_gene: TRBV6-5; CDR3aa: CASSLESGNTIYF
len: 17; j_gene: TRBJ2-7; v_gene: TRBV5-1; CDR3aa: CASSLGVGQLSSYEQYF
len: 15; j_gene: TRBJ1-1; v_gene: TRBV20-1; CDR3aa: CSANGDTYGNTEAFF
len: 15; j_gene: TRBJ1-3; v_gene: TRBV12-3/TRBV12-4; CDR3aa: CASSNRQGPGNTIYF
len: 16; j_gene: TRBJ1-1; v_gene: TRBV18; CDR3aa: CASSPYNPGPNTEAFF
len: 13; j_gene: TRBJ2-4; v_gene: TRBV27; CDR3aa: CASSLQGENIQYF
len: 15; j_gene: TRBJ1-5; v_gene: TRBV24-1; CDR3aa: CATSDPGQVNQPQHF
len: 14; j_gene: TRBJ2-5; v_gene: TRBV6-5; CDR3aa: CASNRDRVQETQYF
len: 14; j_gene: TRBJ1-1; v_gene: TRBV25-1; CDR3aa: CASSEVRDSTEAFF
len: 14; j_gene: TRBJ2-7; v_gene: TRBV11-2; CDR3aa: CASIFGGRLYEQYF
len: 12; j_gene: TRBJ2-7; v_gene: TRBV11-2; CDR3aa: CASSLERGEQYF
len: 15; j_gene: TRBJ2-7; v_gene: TRBV5-1; CDR3aa: CASSLEVGGTEEQYF
len: 16; j_gene: TRBJ1-2; v_gene: TRBV18; CDR3aa: CASSPYSRDPGYGYTF
len: 13; j_gene: TRBJ2-7; v_gene: TRBV6-1; CDR3aa: CASSDPGGSEQYF
len: 14; j_gene: TRBJ2-7; v_gene: TRBV28; CDR3aa: CASSLGQISYEQYF
len: 14; j_gene: TRBJ1-1; v_gene: TRBV19; CDR3aa: CASNAGAMNTEAFF
len: 12; j_gene: TRBJ2-7; v_gene: TRBV6-1; CDR3aa: CGSRLRSYEQYF
len: 15; j_gene: TRBJ2-3; v_gene: TRBV5-1; CDR3aa: CASSRTGPRADTQYF
len: 12; j_gene: TRBJ2-5; v_gene: TRBV5-1; CDR3aa: CASRRRGQDQYF
len: 13; j_gene: TRBJ2-7; v_gene: TRBV20-1; CDR3aa: CSAIGSSGYEQYF
len: 15; j_gene: TRBJ2-7; v_gene: TRBV6-2/TRBV6-3; CDR3aa: CASSYSTGAPGEQYF
len: 16; j_gene: TRBJ2-5; v_gene: TRBV24-1; CDR3aa: CATSDFMDRGQETQYF
len: 14; j_gene: TRBJ2-1; v_gene: TRBV20-1; CDR3aa: CSAPLNRGGDEQFF
len: 11; j_gene: TRBJ1-2; v_gene: TRBV29-1; CDR3aa: CSVEGGNGYTF
len: 14; j_gene: TRBJ2-7; v_gene: TRBV5-1; CDR3aa: CASSLPDRPYEQYF
len: 18; j_gene: TRBJ2-6; v_gene: TRBV4-2; CDR3aa: CASSQDPRSLSGANVLTF
len: 14; j_gene: TRBJ1-1; v_gene: TRBV6-5; CDR3aa: CASSYSKRNTEAFF
len: 16; j_gene: TRBJ2-7; v_gene: TRBV11-1; CDR3aa: CASSAAVGSGSYEQYF
len: 12; j_gene: TRBJ1-2; v_gene: TRBV10-3; CDR3aa: CAISREGYGYTF
len: 14; j_gene: TRBJ2-7; v_gene: TRBV5-1; CDR3aa: CASAGTSGSYEQYF
len: 13; j_gene: TRBJ1-1; v_gene: TRBV7-9; CDR3aa: CASSQVGAGAAFF
len: 14; j_gene: TRBJ1-5; v_gene: TRBV12-3/TRBV12-4; CDR3aa: CASSPIGLSQPQHF
len: 17; j_gene: TRBJ2-5; v_gene: TRBV29-1; CDR3aa: CSVVGGLAGGGGETQYF
len: 18; j_gene: TRBJ2-5; v_gene: TRBV29-1; CDR3aa: CSVDGVGKTSGDKETQYF
len: 14; j_gene: TRBJ2-2; v_gene: TRBV20-1; CDR3aa: CSARGGKGTGELFF
len: 15; j_gene: TRBJ2-7; v_gene: TRBV6-5; CDR3aa: CASSLEGEVTYEQYF
len: 14; j_gene: TRBJ1-1; v_gene: TRBV5-5; CDR3aa: CASSLSWLNTEAFF
len: 14; j_gene: TRBJ1-1; v_gene: TRBV7-9; CDR3aa: CASLGRAGNTEAFF
len: 18; j_gene: TRBJ2-4; v_gene: TRBV12-3/TRBV12-4; CDR3aa: CASSSSGTAVLGRDIQYF
len: 11; j_gene: TRBJ1-2; v_gene: TRBV12-3/TRBV12-4; CDR3aa: CASSLEAGYTF
len: 10; j_gene: TRBJ1-1; v_gene: TRBV6-1; CDR3aa: CASKMNEAFF
len: 11; j_gene: TRBJ1-2; v_gene: TRBV6-2/TRBV6-3; CDR3aa: CASMNAGGYTF
len: 11; j_gene: TRBJ2-7; v_gene: TRBV7-9; CDR3aa: CASSLAGEQYF
len: 13; j_gene: TRBJ1-1; v_gene: TRBV20-1; CDR3aa: CSARGLSSAEAFF
len: 16; j_gene: TRBJ2-5; v_gene: TRBV12-3/TRBV12-4; CDR3aa: CASSHPPGRGQETQYF
len: 11; j_gene: TRBJ2-5; v_gene: TRBV6-1; CDR3aa: CASSSAETQYF
len: 14; j_gene: TRBJ1-5; v_gene: TRBV24-1; CDR3aa: CATSEAQGEQPQHF
len: 16; j_gene: TRBJ1-1; v_gene: TRBV28; CDR3aa: CASSLGLGTSAGEAFF
len: 13; j_gene: TRBJ1-1; v_gene: TRBV20-1; CDR3aa: CSASDRVDTEAFF